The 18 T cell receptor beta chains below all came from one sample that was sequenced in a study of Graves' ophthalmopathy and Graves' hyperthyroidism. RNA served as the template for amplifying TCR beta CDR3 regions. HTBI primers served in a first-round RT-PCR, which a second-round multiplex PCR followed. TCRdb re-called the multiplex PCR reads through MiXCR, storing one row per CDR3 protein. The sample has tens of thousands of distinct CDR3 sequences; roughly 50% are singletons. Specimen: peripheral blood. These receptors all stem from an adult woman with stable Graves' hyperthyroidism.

CDR3 sequence reads: CASSGGGTGYAEQYF. The CDR3 DNA is TGTGCCAGCAGTGGGGGGGGGACAGGGTACGCCGAGCAGTACTTC. The rearrangement uses TRBV6-6 and TRBJ2-7; 9 positions match TRBD1. CDR3 length equals 15 residues. Germline values: CDR1 MNHNY, CDR2 SVGAGI (reference sequence). The V and J ends lost 5 bases and 6 bases, in that order; junction bases with no gene match: 11.

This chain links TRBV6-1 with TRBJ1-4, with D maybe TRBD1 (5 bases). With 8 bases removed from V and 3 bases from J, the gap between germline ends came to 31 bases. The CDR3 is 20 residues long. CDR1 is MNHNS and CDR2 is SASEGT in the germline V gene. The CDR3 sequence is CASSPFGFREARGANEKLFF. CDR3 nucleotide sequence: TGTGCCAGCTCCCCTTTCGGCTTCAGGGAAGCGCGGGGAGCTAATGAAAAACTGTTTTTT.

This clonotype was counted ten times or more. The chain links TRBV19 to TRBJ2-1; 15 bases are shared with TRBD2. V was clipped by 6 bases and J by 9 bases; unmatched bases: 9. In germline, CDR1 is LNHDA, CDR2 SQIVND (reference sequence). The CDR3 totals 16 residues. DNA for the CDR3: TGTGCCAGTAGCCCATCCGGACTAGCGGGGGGGAGTGAGCAGTTCTTC. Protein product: CASSPSGLAGGSEQFF.

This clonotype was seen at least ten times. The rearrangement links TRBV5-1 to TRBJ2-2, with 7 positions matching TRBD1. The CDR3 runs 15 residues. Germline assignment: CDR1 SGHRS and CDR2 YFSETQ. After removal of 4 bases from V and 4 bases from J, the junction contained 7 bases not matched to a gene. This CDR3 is CASSPRTGGTGELFF. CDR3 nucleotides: TGCGCCAGCAGCCCTCGGACAGGAGGCACCGGGGAGCTGTTTTTT. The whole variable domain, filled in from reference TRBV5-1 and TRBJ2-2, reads KAGVTQTPRYLIKTRGQQVTLSCSPISGHRSVSWYQQTPGQGLQFLFEYFSETQRNKGNFPGRFSGRQFSNSRSEMNVSTLELGDSALYLCASSPRTGGTGELFFGEGSRLTVL.

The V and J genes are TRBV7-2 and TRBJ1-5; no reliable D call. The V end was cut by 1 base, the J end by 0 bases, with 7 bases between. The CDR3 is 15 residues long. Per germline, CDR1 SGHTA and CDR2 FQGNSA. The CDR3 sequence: CASSLEPYSNQPQHF. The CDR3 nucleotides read TGTGCCAGCAGCTTAGAACCTTATAGCAATCAGCCCCAGCATTTT. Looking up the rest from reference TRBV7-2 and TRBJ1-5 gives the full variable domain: GAGVSQSPSNKVTEKGKDVELRCDPISGHTALYWYRQSLGQGLEFLIYFQGNSAPDKSGLPSDRFSAERTGGSVSTLTIQRTQQEDSAVYLCASSLEPYSNQPQHFGDGTRLSIL.

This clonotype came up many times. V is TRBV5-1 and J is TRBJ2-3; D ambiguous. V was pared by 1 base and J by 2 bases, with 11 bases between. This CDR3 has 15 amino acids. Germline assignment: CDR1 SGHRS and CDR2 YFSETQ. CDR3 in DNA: TGCGCCAGCAGCTTGTACGGCCTTGACACAGATACGCAGTATTTT. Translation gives CASSLYGLDTDTQYF.

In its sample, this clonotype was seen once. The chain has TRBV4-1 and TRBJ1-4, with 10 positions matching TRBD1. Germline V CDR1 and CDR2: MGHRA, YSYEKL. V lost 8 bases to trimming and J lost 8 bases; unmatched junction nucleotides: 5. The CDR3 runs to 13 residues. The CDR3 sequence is CASPGTGEEKLFF. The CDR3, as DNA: TGCGCCAGCCCCGGGACAGGGGAGGAAAAACTGTTTTTT.

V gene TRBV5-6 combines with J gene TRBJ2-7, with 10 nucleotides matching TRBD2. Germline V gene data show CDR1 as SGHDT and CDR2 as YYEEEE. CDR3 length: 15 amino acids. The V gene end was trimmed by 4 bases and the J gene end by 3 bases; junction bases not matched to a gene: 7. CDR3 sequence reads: CASSAGLADFYEQYF. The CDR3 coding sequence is TGTGCCAGCAGCGCCGGACTAGCGGATTTCTACGAGCAGTACTTC. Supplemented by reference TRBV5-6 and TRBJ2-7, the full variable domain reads DAGVTQSPTHLIKTRGQQVTLRCSPKSGHDTVSWYQQALGQGPQFIFQYYEEEERQRGNFPDRFSGHQFPNYSSELNVNALLLGDSALYLCASSAGLADFYEQYFGPGTRLTVT.

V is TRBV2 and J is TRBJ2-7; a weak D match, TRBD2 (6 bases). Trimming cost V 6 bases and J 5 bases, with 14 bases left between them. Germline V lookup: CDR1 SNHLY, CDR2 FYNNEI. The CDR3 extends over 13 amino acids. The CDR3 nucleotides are TGTGCCAGCAGCCAAGACGGCGGGAACGAGCAGTACTTC. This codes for CASSQDGGNEQYF.

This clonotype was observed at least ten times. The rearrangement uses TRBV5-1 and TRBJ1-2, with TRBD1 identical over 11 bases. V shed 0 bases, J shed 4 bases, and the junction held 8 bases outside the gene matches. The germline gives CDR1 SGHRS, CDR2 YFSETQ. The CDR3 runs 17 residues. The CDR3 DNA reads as TGCGCCAGCAGCTTGGGATCCCCCGGGACAGGGGGCTATGGCTACACCTTC. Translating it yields CASSLGSPGTGGYGYTF.

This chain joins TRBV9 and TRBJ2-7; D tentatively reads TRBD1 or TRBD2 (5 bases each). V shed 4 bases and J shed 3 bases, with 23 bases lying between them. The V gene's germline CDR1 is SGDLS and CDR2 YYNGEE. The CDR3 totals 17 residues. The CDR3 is CASSPRGWDGRYYEQYF. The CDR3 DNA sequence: TGTGCCAGCAGCCCCCGTGGATGGGACGGTCGTTACTACGAGCAGTACTTC.

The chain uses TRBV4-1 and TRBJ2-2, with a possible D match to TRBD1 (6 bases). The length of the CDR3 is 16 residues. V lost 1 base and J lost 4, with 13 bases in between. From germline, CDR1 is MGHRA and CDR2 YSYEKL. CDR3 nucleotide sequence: TGCGCCAGCAGCCAAGGAGCTGGACAGAGCACCGGGGAGCTGTTTTTT. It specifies CASSQGAGQSTGELFF.

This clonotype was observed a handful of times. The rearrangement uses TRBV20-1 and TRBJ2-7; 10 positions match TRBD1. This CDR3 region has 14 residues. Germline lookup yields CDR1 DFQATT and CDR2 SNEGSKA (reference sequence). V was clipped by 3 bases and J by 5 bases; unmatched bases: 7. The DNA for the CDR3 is TGCAGTGCTAGGAGTCCGGGACAGGGGAACGAGCAGTACTTC. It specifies CSARSPGQGNEQYF.

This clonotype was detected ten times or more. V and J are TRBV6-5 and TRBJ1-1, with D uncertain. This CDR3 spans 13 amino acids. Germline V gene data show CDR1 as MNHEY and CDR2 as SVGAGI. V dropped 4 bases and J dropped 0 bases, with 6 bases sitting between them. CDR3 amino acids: CASSFRLNTEAFF. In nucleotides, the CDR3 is TGTGCCAGCAGTTTCCGACTGAACACTGAAGCTTTCTTT.

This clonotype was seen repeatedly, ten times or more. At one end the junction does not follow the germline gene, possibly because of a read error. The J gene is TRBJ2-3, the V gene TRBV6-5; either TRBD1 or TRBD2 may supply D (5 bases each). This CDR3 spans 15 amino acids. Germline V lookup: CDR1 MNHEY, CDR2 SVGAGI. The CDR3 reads CASSYSVASTGTQYF. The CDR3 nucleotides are TGTGCCAGCAGTTACTCGGTGGCTAGCACAGGTACGCAGTATTTT.

CDR3 DNA sequence: TGTGCCAGCAGCTTAGAGTTCAGTACAGGACACAATCAGCCCCAGCATTTT. It yields the protein CASSLEFSTGHNQPQHF. The chain carries TRBV7-2 and TRBJ1-5, with D possibly being TRBD1 (5 bases). V was trimmed by 1 base and J by 3 bases, leaving 16 bases between them. The germline V gene encodes CDR1 SGHTA and CDR2 FQGNSA. This CDR3 region has 17 residues.

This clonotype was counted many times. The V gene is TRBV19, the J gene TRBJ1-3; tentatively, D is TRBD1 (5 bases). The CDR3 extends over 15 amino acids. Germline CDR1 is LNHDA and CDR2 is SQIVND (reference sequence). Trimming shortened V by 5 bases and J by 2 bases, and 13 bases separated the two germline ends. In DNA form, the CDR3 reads TGTGCCAGTAGTCCCCTGGACACCGCTGGAAACACCATATATTTT. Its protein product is CASSPLDTAGNTIYF.

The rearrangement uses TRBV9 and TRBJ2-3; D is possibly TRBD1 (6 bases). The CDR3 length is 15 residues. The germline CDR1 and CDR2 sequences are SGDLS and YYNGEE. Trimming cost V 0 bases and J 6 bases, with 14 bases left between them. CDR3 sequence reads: CASSVGGGMVDTQYF. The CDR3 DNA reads TGTGCCAGCAGCGTAGGAGGGGGAATGGTCGATACGCAGTATTTT.